One sample yielded the 23 T cell receptor beta chains listed below, sequenced in a study of T cell responses to AZD1222 COVID-19 vaccine. Libraries were prepared by immunoSEQ multiplex PCR; TCRdb keeps only in-frame clonotypes and omits some of them. The sample contains more than 75,000 clones, about 91% of which appear only once. The material sequenced was peripheral blood, taken on day 0 of AZD1222 vaccination. These TCRs come from an adult in good health.

This chain links TRBV7-2 with TRBJ2-3; TRBD2 aligns across 14 bases. The V and J ends lost 8 bases and 5 bases, in that order; junction bases with no gene match: 3. This CDR3 region has 14 residues. Looked up from germline, CDR1 is SGHTA and CDR2 is FQGNSA. CDR3 nucleotide sequence: TGTGCCAGCGGACTAGCGGGAGGATTAGATACGCAGTATTTT. Translation gives CASGLAGGLDTQYF.

The rearrangement joins TRBV6-5 to TRBJ2-7; the match to TRBD1 covers 8 bases. The V gene end was trimmed by 6 bases and the J gene end by 4 bases; junction bases not matched to a gene: 2. CDR1 and CDR2 (germline): MNHEY, SVGAGI. CDR3 length: 12 amino acids. The CDR3, as DNA: TGTGCCAGCAGGGACAGGGCTTACGAGCAGTACTTC. Encoded protein: CASRDRAYEQYF.

This clone was observed a few times. V gene TRBV19 combines with J gene TRBJ2-7, with 8 nucleotides matching TRBD1. The CDR3 sequence is 14 residues long. V dropped 3 bases and J dropped 5; count of bases not matched to a gene: 6. Germline assignment: CDR1 LNHDA and CDR2 SQIVND (reference sequence). CDR3 in amino acids: CASSMATGGNEQYF. DNA of the CDR3: TGTGCCAGTAGTATGGCCACAGGGGGAAACGAGCAGTACTTC. The complete variable domain, with remaining parts taken from reference TRBV19 and TRBJ2-7, reads DGGITQSPKYLFRKEGQNVTLSCEQNLNHDAMYWYRQDPGQGLRLIYYSQIVNDFQKGDIAEGYSVSREKKESFPLTVTSAQKNPTAFYLCASSMATGGNEQYFGPGTRLTVT.

The chain carries TRBV29-1 and TRBJ2-1; 9 nucleotides align to TRBD1. CDR1 is SQVTM and CDR2 is ANQGSEA in the germline V gene. Germline trimming cut 3 bases from V and 2 bases from J; bases unmatched to any gene: 5. This CDR3 region has 15 residues. CDR3 residues: CSVEEGQGPYNEQFF. In DNA form, the CDR3 reads TGCAGCGTTGAGGAGGGACAGGGACCCTACAATGAGCAGTTCTTC.

The CDR3 is CASSLSGLAGVTDTQYF. For the CDR3, the DNA is TGTGCCAGCAGTTTATCGGGCTTAGCGGGAGTAACAGATACGCAGTATTTT. The chain carries TRBV27 and TRBJ2-3; the match to TRBD2 covers 9 bases. After removal of 0 bases from V and 3 bases from J, the junction contained 7 bases not matched to a gene. The CDR3 is 17 amino acids. Germline assignment: CDR1 MNHEY and CDR2 SMNVEV (reference sequence).

The rearrangement uses TRBV7-9 and TRBJ2-1, with D maybe TRBD2 (5 bases). This CDR3 spans 17 amino acids. Germline loops: CDR1 SEHNR, CDR2 FQNEAQ (reference sequence). The germline V and J ends were trimmed by 1 base and 8 bases, with 21 bases remaining between them. In DNA form, the CDR3 reads TGTGCCAGCAGCTTAGGTTTCGTGGTCCTCCCCGGGGATGAGCAGTTCTTC. It is translated as CASSLGFVVLPGDEQFF.

The V and J genes are TRBV7-9 and TRBJ2-5, with a tentative D call TRBD1 (6 bases). V was clipped by 6 bases and J by 3 bases, with 17 bases between them. This CDR3 region has 15 residues. Germline V gives CDR1 SEHNR, CDR2 FQNEAQ (reference sequence). This chain's CDR3 is CASRSPGHLEETQYF. CDR3 nucleotide sequence: TGTGCCAGCAGATCCCCGGGACACCTCGAAGAGACCCAGTACTTC.

CDR3 DNA sequence: TGTGCCTGGAGAAGACAGGGGGCCCAGTATTTT. It translates to CAWRRQGAQYF. This sequence joins TRBV30 and TRBJ2-3; TRBD1 matches 10 bases. J lost 12 bases, V lost 3 bases, and 3 bases had no gene match. The V gene's germline CDR1 is GTSNPN and CDR2 SVGIG (reference sequence). The CDR3 contains 11 residues.

The chain joins TRBV3-1 (or the pseudogene TRBV3-2) to TRBJ1-6, with TRBD1 as a possible D gene (6 bases). Trimming removed 3 bases from V and 8 bases from J, with 8 bases in between. Per germline, CDR1 LGHDT and CDR2 YNNKEL (reference sequence). This CDR3 has 13 amino acids. The DNA for the CDR3 is TGTGCCAGCAGCCAGAACAGGGATTCACCCCTCCACTTT. Amino acids: CASSQNRDSPLHF.

The V gene is TRBV11-1, the J gene TRBJ1-2, with 10 bases that match TRBD1. V lost 5 bases and J lost 7; bases outside the gene matches: 10. The CDR3 contains 15 residues. CDR1 and CDR2 from the germline V gene are SGHAT and FQDESV (reference sequence). The CDR3 sequence is CASSTGQGGHLGYTF. The DNA of the CDR3 is TGTGCCAGCAGCACCGGACAGGGGGGTCACCTTGGCTACACCTTC.

V is TRBV18 and J is TRBJ2-5, with 9 bases matching TRBD1. This CDR3 spans 15 amino acids. Germline lookup yields CDR1 KGHSH and CDR2 LQKENI. With V trimmed by 1 base and J by 3 bases, 3 bases remained unmatched. The CDR3 loop reads CASSPRGQGEETQYF. The DNA of the CDR3 is TGTGCCAGCTCACCACGGGGACAGGGCGAAGAGACCCAGTACTTC. Based on the CDR3 plus reference TRBV18 and TRBJ2-5, the full variable domain is NAGVMQNPRHLVRRRGQEARLRCSPMKGHSHVYWYRQLPEEGLKFMVYLQKENIIDESGMPKERFSAEFPKEGPSILRIQQVVRGDSAAYFCASSPRGQGEETQYFGPGTRLLVL.

The V call is TRBV28, the J call TRBJ2-2; 15 positions agree with TRBD2. The CDR3 runs 21 residues. Trimming cost V 6 bases and J 7 bases; bases outside gene matches: 21. The germline gives CDR1 MDHEN, CDR2 SYDVKM. The CDR3 nucleotides are TGTGCCAGCAGCCGACCCGGACTAGCGGGAGGGCCTAAGTCGGCCCGCGGGGAGCTGTTTTTT. Amino acid sequence: CASSRPGLAGGPKSARGELFF.

V gene TRBV28 combines with J gene TRBJ2-1, with TRBD1 identical over 10 bases. The ends lost 2 bases at V and 7 bases at J; junction bases unmatched: 5. Germline CDR1 reads MDHEN; CDR2 reads SYDVKM. This CDR3 is built from 15 residues. The DNA of the CDR3 is TGTGCCAGCAGTTTACCGGACAGGGGGTTGAATGAGCAGTTCTTC. Translated: CASSLPDRGLNEQFF.

This chain uses TRBV28 with TRBJ1-2; D not resolved. Germline V gene sequence: CDR1 MDHEN, CDR2 SYDVKM. The CDR3 totals 14 residues. Trimming removed 8 bases from V and 2 bases from J, with 15 bases in between. CDR3 sequence (DNA): TGTGCCAGCCGGCCGCCCCTTTTCAACTATGGCTACACCTTC. Its protein is CASRPPLFNYGYTF.

V and J are TRBV18 and TRBJ1-2; the D is unclear. Germline CDR1 reads KGHSH; CDR2 reads LQKENI. V lost 2 bases to trimming and J lost 6 bases, with 4 bases between them. The CDR3 has 11 amino acids. The CDR3 bases are TGTGCCAGCTCACCAGGGGATGGCTACACCTTC. It specifies CASSPGDGYTF.

This clone was seen a few times. The chain recombines TRBV5-6 with TRBJ1-1; D ambiguous. CDR1 is SGHDT and CDR2 is YYEEEE in the germline V gene. This CDR3 has 17 amino acids. Trimming took 1 base from V and 1 from J, leaving 17 bases between them. CDR3 amino acids: CASSLRREGYANTEAFF. CDR3 sequence (DNA): TGTGCCAGCAGCTTGCGGAGGGAGGGCTATGCGAACACTGAAGCTTTCTTT.

V is TRBV7-9 and J is TRBJ1-5; D remains ambiguous. The CDR3 length is 13 residues. Germline CDR1 and CDR2: SEHNR and FQNEAQ (reference sequence). Trimming pared 8 bases from V and 4 bases from J, leaving 12 bases between. The CDR3, as DNA: TGTGCCAGCTCGGCAATAGGGAATCAGCCCCAGCATTTT. This sequence encodes CASSAIGNQPQHF.

This clone was counted only a few times. This chain joins TRBV29-1 and TRBJ2-1; D tentatively reads TRBD1 or TRBD2 (5 bases each). There are 13 residues in the CDR3. Germline V gene lookup returns CDR1 SQVTM and CDR2 ANQGSEA. V lost 3 bases and J lost 6, with 12 bases in between. DNA for the CDR3: TGCAGCGTTGAGGGGGATGGTAGCAATGAGCAGTTCTTC. It is translated as CSVEGDGSNEQFF.

This clone occurred a few times. V gene TRBV11-3 combines with J gene TRBJ1-1, with TRBD1 matching 8 bases. This CDR3 spans 14 amino acids. Germline lookup yields CDR1 SGHNT and CDR2 YENEEA. Trimming removed 5 bases from V and 5 bases from J; junction bases left unmatched: 7. The CDR3 DNA follows: TGTGCCAGCAGCGCCGCAGGGGGCCGGACTGAAGCTTTCTTT. Translated: CASSAAGGRTEAFF.

V usage is TRBV7-9 and J usage is TRBJ1-3; no clear D. CDR1 and CDR2 from the germline V gene are SEHNR and FQNEAQ (reference sequence). V lost 1 base and J lost 6, with 7 bases in between. The CDR3 is made up of 13 amino acids. The CDR3 nucleotides read TGTGCCAGCAGCTTAGGTGGGAAAAACACCATATATTTT. Translation: CASSLGGKNTIYF.

This clone has a single count. The rearrangement joins TRBV5-6 to TRBJ2-1; 8 positions match TRBD2. The CDR3 loop spans 17 amino acids. The J segment lost 12 bases and the V segment lost 2 bases, leaving 19 bases of the junction unmatched. CDR1 and CDR2 from the germline V gene are SGHDT and YYEEEE. CDR3 sequence reads: CASSLGLAGRLLQGQFF. The CDR3 DNA reads as TGTGCCAGCAGCTTAGGACTAGCCGGCAGGTTGTTACAAGGGCAGTTCTTC. The whole variable domain, filled in from reference TRBV5-6 and TRBJ2-1, reads DAGVTQSPTHLIKTRGQQVTLRCSPKSGHDTVSWYQQALGQGPQFIFQYYEEEERQRGNFPDRFSGHQFPNYSSELNVNALLLGDSALYLCASSLGLAGRLLQGQFFGPGTRLTVL.

The chain employs TRBV6-5 and TRBJ2-5; 9 nucleotides agree with TRBD2. The germline V gene encodes CDR1 MNHEY and CDR2 SVGAGI. Germline trimming cut 4 bases from V and 3 bases from J; bases unmatched to any gene: 3. The CDR3 length is 14 residues. The CDR3: CASSLAGVEETQYF. The CDR3 DNA sequence: TGTGCCAGCAGTTTAGCGGGAGTCGAAGAGACCCAGTACTTC.

CDR3 region: CASSLKRGGPVPDTQYF. In DNA, the CDR3 is TGTGCCAGCAGCTTGAAACGGGGAGGGCCCGTCCCAGATACGCAGTATTTT. This chain joins TRBV7-3 and TRBJ2-3; 7 positions match TRBD2. V shed 3 bases and J 4 bases; nucleotides not matched to a gene: 13. The CDR3 length is 17 residues. Germline values: CDR1 SGHTA, CDR2 FQGTGA.